Presented here are 15 T cell receptor beta chains from one specimen sequenced in a study of blood T cell repertoires in COVID-19. Clones were read by immunoSEQ multiplex PCR, and TCRdb kept only the in-frame ones, dropping some. The sample has approximately 97,000 clones; around nine tenths are singletons. The specimen sequenced was peripheral blood. These receptors all come from a man aged 45 to 65 with active COVID-19.

The gene calls are TRBV6-2 or TRBV6-3 and TRBJ2-7; TRBD1 aligns across 7 bases. The ends lost 4 bases at V and 6 bases at J; junction bases unmatched: 6. Germline V lookup: CDR1 MNHEY, CDR2 SVGEGT. The CDR3 runs to 13 residues. The CDR3 DNA sequence: TGTGCCAGCAGTTCTGACAGGGTTGGCGAGCAGTACTTC. It specifies CASSSDRVGEQYF.

J is TRBJ1-6 and V is TRBV7-2; no clear D gene. Per the germline V gene, CDR1 is SGHTA and CDR2 is FQGNSA. Trimming took off 0 bases at V and 6 bases at J, with 9 bases between the two ends. The CDR3 is 15 residues long. CDR3 region: CASSLATATNSPLHF. The CDR3 nucleotides are TGTGCCAGCAGCTTAGCCACAGCCACTAATTCACCCCTCCACTTT.

J is TRBJ2-7 and V is TRBV29-1, with TRBD2 matching over 8 bases. CDR1 and CDR2 from the germline V gene are SQVTM and ANQGSEA. V shed 5 bases, J shed 6 bases, and the junction held 15 bases outside the gene matches. This CDR3 is built from 15 residues. CDR3 amino acids: CSVRPGAGEPSEQYF. CDR3 sequence (DNA): TGCAGCGTTCGCCCTGGAGCGGGGGAGCCCTCCGAGCAGTACTTC.

This chain uses TRBV9 with TRBJ1-5, with D maybe TRBD1 (6 bases). Germline assignment: CDR1 SGDLS and CDR2 YYNGEE. V lost 2 bases and J lost 6, with 12 bases in between. This CDR3 region has 14 residues. Here the CDR3 DNA reads TGTGCCAGCAGCGTCGGTCCAGGGGCTCAGCCCCAGCATTTT. Translation gives CASSVGPGAQPQHF.

Regarding this clone: Compared with germline, one end of the junction differs, possibly owing to a read error. The CDR3 is CASSLERGALDF. CDR3 DNA sequence: TGTGCCAGCAGCTTAGAGCGGGGCGCGTTGGATTTT. The rearrangement uses TRBV7-2 and TRBJ2-3, with 7 bases that match TRBD2. The CDR3 has 12 amino acids. CDR1 is SGHTA and CDR2 is FQGNSA in the germline V gene.

The chain uses TRBV12-3 or TRBV12-4 and TRBJ2-1, with D possibly matching TRBD1 (7 bases). CDR3 length: 13 amino acids. Trimming took off 6 bases at V and 10 bases at J, with 16 bases between the two ends. The CDR3 nucleotides read TGTGCCAGCAGCCTGAACAGGGGAGGCGAGCAGTTCTTC. Translating gives CASSLNRGGEQFF.

The chain couples TRBV4-3 to TRBJ1-2; D gene ambiguous. Trimming left V 5 bases short and J 9 bases short, with 10 bases between. This CDR3 spans 11 amino acids. Germline-derived CDR1 and CDR2 are LGHNA and YSLEER. Here the CDR3 DNA reads TGCGCCAGCAGCACCGGGGTAAGCTACACCTTC. The encoded protein is CASSTGVSYTF.

This chain connects TRBV2 to TRBJ1-6; 8 bases align to TRBD1. CDR1 SNHLY and CDR2 FYNNEI come from the germline V gene. V lost 6 bases and J lost 6; bases outside the gene matches: 4. The CDR3 consists of 14 residues. The CDR3 reads CASRQDRGNSPLHF. The CDR3 nucleotides read TGTGCCAGCAGGCAAGACAGGGGTAATTCACCCCTCCACTTT. Combining the CDR3 with reference TRBV2 and TRBJ1-6 gives the whole variable domain EPEVTQTPSHQVTQMGQEVILRCVPISNHLYFYWYRQILGQKVEFLVSFYNNEISEKSEIFDDQFSVERPDGSNFTLKIRSTKLEDSAMYFCASRQDRGNSPLHFGNGTRLTVT.

This clone has only one observation. The gene calls are TRBV18 and TRBJ2-3; TRBD2 aligns across 10 bases. Losses at the gene ends were 3 bases for V and 0 bases for J; bases not matched to a gene: 15. Germline V gene data show CDR1 as KGHSH and CDR2 as LQKENI. CDR3 size: 20 residues. The CDR3 region is CASSPRYSGGSDVSTDTQYF. The CDR3 nucleotides read TGTGCCAGCTCACCGCGCTATAGCGGGGGGTCAGACGTAAGCACAGATACGCAGTATTTT. The complete variable domain, with remaining parts taken from reference TRBV18 and TRBJ2-3, reads NAGVMQNPRHLVRRRGQEARLRCSPMKGHSHVYWYRQLPEEGLKFMVYLQKENIIDESGMPKERFSAEFPKEGPSILRIQQVVRGDSAAYFCASSPRYSGGSDVSTDTQYFGPGTRLTVL.

V is TRBV24-1 and J is TRBJ1-5; D is possibly TRBD1 (6 bases). CDR3 length equals 15 residues. Trimming pared 4 bases from V and 5 bases from J, leaving 14 bases between. CDR1 and CDR2 from the germline V gene are KGHDR and SFDVKD. The CDR3 region has the DNA TGTGCCACCAGTGAGTCCGGGACAAGGGATCAGCCCCAGCATTTT. It translates to CATSESGTRDQPQHF.

This clone is a singleton in its sample. The V gene is TRBV7-9, the J gene TRBJ1-2, with D perhaps TRBD1 (5 bases). The V gene's germline CDR1 is SEHNR and CDR2 FQNEAQ (reference sequence). V was clipped by 5 bases and J by 7 bases, with 14 bases between them. The CDR3 runs to 13 residues. The CDR3 spells CASSPTAGLGYTF. The CDR3, as DNA: TGTGCCAGCAGCCCGACAGCAGGTCTTGGCTACACCTTC.

The V gene is TRBV12-3 or TRBV12-4, the J gene TRBJ1-3; D remains ambiguous. The germline V and J ends were trimmed by 1 base and 4 bases, with 5 bases remaining between them. The CDR3 totals 13 residues. In DNA, the CDR3 is TGTGCCAGCAGTTTAGGCGGAGGAAACACCATATATTTT. Its protein product is CASSLGGGNTIYF.

The sample holds one count of this clone. This chain joins TRBV5-1 and TRBJ2-4, with D perhaps matching TRBD1 (6 bases). From germline, CDR1 is SGHRS and CDR2 YFSETQ. Between the trimmed V and J ends, which lost 0 bases and 8 bases, there was a span of 15 bases. The CDR3 is made up of 15 amino acids. Here the CDR3 reads CASSLANRVGDIQYF. The CDR3 bases are TGCGCCAGCAGCTTGGCCAACAGGGTGGGGGACATTCAGTACTTC.

DNA of the CDR3: TGTGCCAGCAGTTACTCGAGGCTAAGCTACAATGAGCAGTTCTTC. Translating gives CASSYSRLSYNEQFF. The chain links TRBV6-5 to TRBJ2-1; D is uncertain. Germline CDR1 is MNHEY and CDR2 is SVGAGI. The CDR3 loop spans 15 amino acids. V was cut by 0 bases and J by 3 bases, with 9 bases left in between.

This chain uses TRBV10-1 with TRBJ2-7; D gene ambiguous. From germline, CDR1 is WNHNN and CDR2 SYGVQD (reference sequence). V was trimmed by 3 bases and J by 3 bases, leaving 6 bases between them. The CDR3 has 12 residues. CDR3 DNA: TGCGCCAGCAGTGACAGGTTCTACGAGCAGTACTTC. Residues: CASSDRFYEQYF.